Listed below are T cell receptor beta chains from one sample, sequenced in a study of beta chain features in type 1 diabetes. Repertoires were generated with immunoSEQ multiplex PCR, while TCRdb's copy carries only in-frame clones and drops some. The sample includes roughly 350,000 clones, over 9% of them seen just once. The sequenced sample was central memory CD4+ T cells from blood. All receptors come from a man under 40 with type 1 diabetes. Each CDR3 is given with its conserved first and last residue. The D gene is left open where the match is weak. Rows may omit the clone size; those that give it use once, few, many or a size class.

-,-,TRBV28,TRBJ2-2,TGTGCCAGCAGTTTACCGGGCCCCACCGGGGAGCTGTTTTTT,CASSLPGPTGELFF
few,-,TRBV12-2,TRBJ2-2,TGTGCAAGTCGCTTAGCGTCACAGGGAGGGAGGGAGCTGTTTTTT,CASRLASQGGRELFF
-,-,TRBV9,TRBJ1-2,TGTGCCAGCAGCGTAGCGACGGCTAACTATGGCTACACCTTC,CASSVATANYGYTF
-,-,TRBV7-8,TRBJ2-1,TGTGCCAGCAGCTTAGAGAGCTCCTACAATGAGCAGTTCTTC,CASSLESSYNEQFF
-,-,TRBV7-2,TRBJ2-2,TGTGCCAGCAGCTTCCTCGACACCGGGGAGCTGTTTTTT,CASSFLDTGELFF
few,-,TRBV21-1,TRBJ2-1,TGTGCCAGCAGCAAACGCGCAGGGGGCTTTGGTGAGCAGTTCTTC,CASSKRAGGFGEQFF
-,TRBD1,TRBV7-7,TRBJ2-7,TGTGCTAGCAGCCTTGACAGGGAGAACGAGCAGTACTTC,CASSLDRENEQYF
few,-,TRBV28,TRBJ1-1,TGTGCCAGCAGTTTGCAGGGGATCACTGAAGCTTTCTTT,CASSLQGITEAFF
-,TRBD2,TRBV7-9,TRBJ2-3,TGTGCCACCAGCTTAGCGGGCGGTCCCACAGATACGCAGTATTTT,CATSLAGGPTDTQYF
-,TRBD2,TRBV27,TRBJ2-7,TGTGCCAGCAGTCCCCGGACTAGCGGACCCTACGAGCAGTACTTC,CASSPRTSGPYEQYF
few,-,TRBV10-3,TRBJ1-2,TGTGCCATCAGTGAGATGGAAACCTATGGCTACACCTTC,CAISEMETYGYTF
-,TRBD2,TRBV29-1,TRBJ2-1,TGCAGCGTTGAAGGTCCTAACGGACTAGCGGGAGGGCTGGCGCAGTTCTTC,CSVEGPNGLAGGLAQFF
few,-,TRBV30,TRBJ2-3,TGTGCCTGGAAGGGTTCCACAGATACGCAGTATTTT,CAWKGSTDTQYF
few,-,TRBV5-1,TRBJ2-3,TGCGCCAGCATTGTCAGCGGAGAATCTACAGATACGCAGTATTTT,CASIVSGESTDTQYF
-,-,TRBV10-3,TRBJ2-7,TGTGCCATCAGTGACTCGGGACGGAGCTCCTACGAGCAGTACTTC,CAISDSGRSSYEQYF
-,TRBD1,TRBV10-3,TRBJ1-1,TGTGCCATCAGTGACCGACGGACAGGGGGTACTGAAGCTTTCTTT,CAISDRRTGGTEAFF
few,TRBD1,TRBV5-4,TRBJ1-2,TGTGCCAGCAGCACCGGGACAGGGAACTATGGCTACACCTTC,CASSTGTGNYGYTF
-,TRBD1,TRBV4-1,TRBJ2-7,TGCGCCAGCAGCCAAGATCAAATTTTGGACAGGCCTACCTACGAGCAGTACTTC,CASSQDQILDRPTYEQYF
few,-,TRBV5-1,TRBJ1-4,TGCGCCAGCAGCACCGGGGCAGGAGGCGGTGAAAAACTGTTTTTT,CASSTGAGGGEKLFF
-,-,TRBV7-2,TRBJ2-6,TGTGCCAGCAGCATCCAGAATTCGGCCAACGTCCTGACTTTC,CASSIQNSANVLTF
-,-,TRBV27,TRBJ1-3,TGTGCCAGCAGTTTAAAAGGGGGTGGAAACACCATATATTTT,CASSLKGGGNTIYF
many,TRBD2,TRBV27,TRBJ2-7,TGTGCCAGCAGTTACGGTAGCGGGAGGGCGGCCTACGAGCAGTACTTC,CASSYGSGRAAYEQYF
-,-,TRBV5-8,TRBJ1-1,TGTGCCAGCAGCTTGGCCAGAATAGTGCGGGGTATATCTGAAGCTTTCTTT,CASSLARIVRGISEAFF
-,-,TRBV7-3,TRBJ2-7,TGTGCCAGCAGCTTGGTGTCTGGGAACTCCTACGAGCAGTACTTC,CASSLVSGNSYEQYF
few,TRBD1,TRBV25-1,TRBJ2-7,TGTGCCAGCAGTCCCGCGGGGACAGGGTACGAGCAGTACTTC,CASSPAGTGYEQYF
-,-,TRBV2,TRBJ2-2,TGTGCCAGCATCCGGGACTCCCAAACCGGGGAGCTGTTTTTT,CASIRDSQTGELFF
few,-,TRBV29-1,TRBJ1-1,TGCAGCGTGGGACAGAACACTGAAGCTTTCTTT,CSVGQNTEAFF
few,-,TRBV5-6,TRBJ1-1,TGTGCCAGCAGCTTGGGCGTGGGGGACATGAACACTGAAGCTTTCTTT,CASSLGVGDMNTEAFF
-,TRBD1,TRBV28,TRBJ1-1,TGTGCCAGCAGTTTAGGACAGGGGGCTGAAGCTTTCTTT,CASSLGQGAEAFF
many,TRBD2,TRBV5-5,TRBJ2-6,TGTGCCAGCAGCTTGTCCCCTCGCGGGGGGCTGCTCTCTGGGGCCAACGTCCTGACTTTC,CASSLSPRGGLLSGANVLTF
-,-,TRBV5-4,TRBJ2-1,TGTGCCAGCAGCTTAGATGGTCGGGGTGGTTACAATGAGCAGTTCTTC,CASSLDGRGGYNEQFF
-,-,TRBV11-2,TRBJ2-3,TGTGCCAGCAGCTTAATGGGACGCGAAGATACGCAGTATTTT,CASSLMGREDTQYF
-,-,TRBV2,TRBJ1-1,TGTGCCAGCAGTGAAAGGGGGGCGACAGGCACTGAAGCTTTCTTT,CASSERGATGTEAFF
-,-,TRBV2,TRBJ1-1,TGTGCCAGCATTTTCGACAGCTACCGGAACACTGAAGCTTTCTTT,CASIFDSYRNTEAFF
-,-,TRBV18,TRBJ2-5,TGTGCCAGCTCGCGTAGCAAGGCAGGGCAAGAGACCCAGTACTTC,CASSRSKAGQETQYF
few,TRBD1,TRBV5-4,TRBJ2-1,TGTGCCAGCAGCTTCGGAGGGACAGGGTTCACCTACAATGAGCAGTTCTTC,CASSFGGTGFTYNEQFF
few,TRBD2,TRBV27,TRBJ2-7,TGTGCCAGCACGGGGACTAGCGGCGACTACGAGCAGTACTTC,CASTGTSGDYEQYF
-,TRBD1,TRBV6-1,TRBJ2-7,TGTGCCAGCAGTGTATCTAAGTCCGGGACAGTTATCTACGAGCAGTACTTC,CASSVSKSGTVIYEQYF
few,TRBD1,TRBV19,TRBJ2-7,TGTGCCAGTAGACCGGGACAGGGGACCTACGAGCAGTACTTC,CASRPGQGTYEQYF
few,TRBD2,TRBV5-1,TRBJ2-3,TGCGCCAGCAGCTTGGCCGGGACTAGCTTTACAGATACGCAGTATTTT,CASSLAGTSFTDTQYF
many,-,TRBV28,TRBJ2-7,TGTGCCAGCAGATCGGTTGGCTACGAGCAGTACTTC,CASRSVGYEQYF
few,-,TRBV18,TRBJ2-1,TGTGCCAGCTCACCACCGGGGCAGAGCTCCTACAATGAGCAGTTCTTC,CASSPPGQSSYNEQFF
few,TRBD2,TRBV19,TRBJ2-7,TGTGCCAGTAGTAAGGGACTAGCGGCACTCTCCTACGAGCAGTACTTC,CASSKGLAALSYEQYF
-,TRBD1,TRBV6-1,TRBJ2-7,TGTGCCAGCAGTAGGGACAGGGGACGGTACGAGCAGTACTTC,CASSRDRGRYEQYF
few,-,TRBV9,TRBJ1-3,TGTGCCAGCAGCGTAGGGACCCTTCTCGGAAACACCATATATTTT,CASSVGTLLGNTIYF
few,-,TRBV28,TRBJ1-4,TGTGCCAGCAGCTCCAGGACACTTAATGAAAAACTGTTTTTT,CASSSRTLNEKLFF
-,TRBD1,TRBV5-4,TRBJ2-7,TGTGCCGGCCACTTCCGGGACAGGGGCCACGAGCAGTACTTC,CAGHFRDRGHEQYF
-,-,TRBV21-1,TRBJ2-1,TGTGCCAGCAGCACCCGTAAAGCAGGAGACAATGAGCAGTTCTTC,CASSTRKAGDNEQFF
-,-,TRBV7-2,TRBJ2-5,TGTGCCAGCAGCTTAGCGGCTCGGTCGGGCCAGTACTTC,CASSLAARSGQYF
-,TRBD2,TRBV19,TRBJ2-1,TGTGCCAGTAGTATTGGATATAGCGGGAGGTCCTACAATGAGCAGTTCTTC,CASSIGYSGRSYNEQFF
-,-,TRBV28,TRBJ2-1,TGTGCCAGCAGTTCTGGACAGACCAATGAGCAGTTCTTC,CASSSGQTNEQFF
few,TRBD1,TRBV7-3,TRBJ1-4,TGTGCCAGCAACGCCGGGACAGATAATGAAAAACTGTTTTTT,CASNAGTDNEKLFF
few,TRBD1,TRBV6-1,TRBJ2-1,TGTGCCAGCAGTGGGGACAGGGGGACCCTTCGTGCTGAGCAGTTCTTC,CASSGDRGTLRAEQFF
many,-,TRBV9,TRBJ2-2,TGTGCCAGCAGCGTAGAGAACACCGGGGAGCTGTTTTTT,CASSVENTGELFF